The present T cell receptor (beta chain) was sequenced within a study of blood T cell repertoires in COVID-19. Overall study: T cells, B-cell-depleted T cells, or PBMCs provided the cDNA or gDNA that served as material.

Clones were sequenced by immunoSEQ multiplex PCR, and TCRdb holds only the in-frame ones, with some missing. Of around 130,000 clones listed, about 80% are singletons. Sequenced sample: peripheral blood. This clonotype originated in a woman aged 55-70 years with acute or convalescent COVID-19.

For the CDR3, the DNA is TGTGCCAGCAGCTTAAGGACAGCAGGCAACAATGAGCAGTTCTTC. Encoded protein: CASSLRTAGNNEQFF. V and J are TRBV7-3 and TRBJ2-1, with D possibly matching TRBD1 (6 bases). The V gene's germline CDR1 is SGHTA and CDR2 FQGTGA. The CDR3 totals 15 residues. Trimming took off 1 base at V and 5 bases at J, with 12 bases between the two ends.